The 2 T cell receptor delta chains given below trace back to one sample, sequenced in a study of gamma-delta T cells after stem cell transplantation. TCRdb re-called the RT-PCR reads via CATT. Altogether thousands of delta-chain clones are present, about 19% being singletons, with the ten largest covering about 25%. The sample consisted of gamma-delta T cells. The source of these receptors is a human donor. It is not recorded whose cells these are; they may come from a transplant donor.

This clone has a handful of counts. TCRdb records a much larger clone's protein for this DNA, with a difference at residue 9 that likely arises from a read error; the protein given is the translation of the DNA. The chain couples TRDV2 to TRDJ1, with D possibly being TRDD3 (6 bases). In germline, CDR1 is GEAIGNYY, CDR2 EKD. The V end was cut by 0 bases, the J end by 3 bases, with 28 bases between. This CDR3 is 20 amino acids long. The CDR3 DNA sequence: TGTGCCTGTGACACCTTTTACTGGGAGATACCCAACGAATCCCCCGATAAACTCATCTTT. It codes for CACDTFYWEIPNESPDKLIF.

This clone was seen a few times. V and J are TRDV1 and TRDJ1; 9 bases match TRDD3. Unmatched junction bases numbered 20, after V lost 4 bases and J lost 2 bases. From germline, CDR1 is TSWWSYY and CDR2 QGS. This CDR3 contains 20 residues. Here the CDR3 reads CALGVLPLLGVLGDTDKLIF. DNA of the CDR3: TGTGCTCTTGGGGTCCTTCCCCTTCTAGGGGTCCTGGGGGATACCGATAAACTCATCTTT.